This TCR beta chain was identified during a study of shared clonotypes between healthy human individuals. Broader study findings: The study drew on few donors, limiting represented genetic and exposure-history diversity. Depth of sequencing was expected to influence donor clonotype sharing.

Each unsorted PBMC replicate got 300 ng genomic DNA, around 30,000 genomes. Authors' methods: Filtering of immunoSEQ junctional sequences could not match full-length read filtering. Generated by immunoSEQ multiplex PCR, the TCRdb table keeps only in-frame clones and is missing some. That table is the source of V, J and clone size, and D and trimming were worked out from the DNA. Among some 96,000 clones listed, about 45% were seen once. This CDR3 is 11 amino acids long. Germline loops: CDR1 MDHEN, CDR2 SYDVKM. V was clipped by 3 bases and J by 8 bases, with 7 bases between them. In its sample, this clone was seen many times. Its target is not known.

This sequence joins TRBV28 and TRBJ1-2; D is uncertain. The receptor comes from a woman in her forties in good health. Some clones in this sample may be carry-over from other donors' samples. Sequences were obtained from PBMCs. The CDR3 region is CASSFAGGYTF. The CDR3 DNA reads as TGTGCCAGCAGTTTTGCTGGGGGCTACACCTTC.